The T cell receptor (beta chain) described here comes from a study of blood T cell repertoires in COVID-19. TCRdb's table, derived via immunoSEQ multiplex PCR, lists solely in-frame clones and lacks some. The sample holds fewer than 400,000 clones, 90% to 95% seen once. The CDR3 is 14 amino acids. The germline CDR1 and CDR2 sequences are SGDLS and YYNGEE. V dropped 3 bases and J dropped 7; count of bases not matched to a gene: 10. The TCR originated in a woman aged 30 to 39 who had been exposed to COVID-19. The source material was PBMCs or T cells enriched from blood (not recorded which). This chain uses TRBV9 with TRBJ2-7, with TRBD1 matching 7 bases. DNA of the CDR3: TGTGCCAGCAGCGAGAGGGGGCTTGCGCGGGAGCAGTACTTC. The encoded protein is CASSERGLAREQYF.